A selection of T cell receptor beta chains follows, all from one sample in a study of cytomegalovirus exposure and HLA in healthy donors. Using immunoSEQ multiplex PCR, the repertoire was profiled, and TCRdb retains in-frame clones only, with some absent. Of over 250,000 clones in the sample, under 80% are singletons; the top ten hold 2% to 2.5%. Sequencing used PBMCs. Receptor source: a female donor in good health and CMV-seronegative. The CDR3 runs from the conserved cysteine through the conserved F or W. Fields, in order: clone size, J gene, D gene, V gene, CDR3 protein, CDR3 DNA. The D gene is left open where the match is weak. Clone size appears in some rows only: once, few, many, or a class for an expanded clone.

clone size: NA; J gene: TRBJ2-3; D gene: TRBD2; V gene: TRBV30; CDR3 protein: CAWSVLSSGGFFSTDTQYF; CDR3 DNA: TGTGCCTGGAGTGTCCTTAGTAGCGGGGGGTTTTTTAGCACAGATACGCAGTATTTT
clone size: NA; J gene: TRBJ2-1; D gene: TRBD1; V gene: TRBV11-2; CDR3 protein: CASSNGQGWNEQFF; CDR3 DNA: TGTGCCAGCAGCAATGGACAGGGCTGGAATGAGCAGTTCTTC
clone size: NA; J gene: TRBJ2-7; D gene: TRBD2; V gene: TRBV5-6; CDR3 protein: CASSVGLEVYEQYF; CDR3 DNA: TGTGCCAGCAGCGTGGGACTAGAGGTCTACGAGCAGTACTTC
clone size: NA; J gene: TRBJ1-2; D gene: NA; V gene: TRBV27; CDR3 protein: CASARLGYTF; CDR3 DNA: TGTGCCAGCGCCAGATTAGGCTACACCTTC
clone size: NA; J gene: TRBJ1-4; D gene: TRBD1; V gene: TRBV5-8; CDR3 protein: CASRSDRGNEKLFF; CDR3 DNA: TGTGCCAGCAGATCGGACAGGGGAAATGAAAAACTGTTTTTT
clone size: NA; J gene: TRBJ1-1; D gene: NA; V gene: TRBV30; CDR3 protein: CAWKGQDILNTEAFF; CDR3 DNA: TGTGCCTGGAAGGGGCAGGACATCCTGAACACTGAAGCTTTCTTT
clone size: few; J gene: TRBJ2-2; D gene: TRBD1; V gene: TRBV6-7; CDR3 protein: CASRPPGQGAKTGELFF; CDR3 DNA: TGTGCCAGCAGACCACCGGGACAGGGGGCGAAGACCGGGGAGCTGTTTTTT
clone size: NA; J gene: TRBJ1-1; D gene: NA; V gene: TRBV5-1; CDR3 protein: CASSLGEERRNTEAFF; CDR3 DNA: TGCGCCAGCAGCTTGGGGGAGGAAAGGAGAAACACTGAAGCTTTCTTT
clone size: few; J gene: TRBJ2-2; D gene: TRBD2; V gene: TRBV6-1; CDR3 protein: CASSESAGGAGELFF; CDR3 DNA: TGTGCCAGCAGTGAAAGCGCGGGAGGAGCCGGGGAGCTGTTTTTT
clone size: once; J gene: TRBJ2-3; D gene: NA; V gene: TRBV14; CDR3 protein: CASSRKAGADTQYF; CDR3 DNA: TGTGCCAGCAGCCGAAAAGCAGGGGCCGATACGCAGTATTTT
clone size: NA; J gene: TRBJ2-7; D gene: TRBD2; V gene: TRBV7-9; CDR3 protein: CASSGLGGNYEQYF; CDR3 DNA: TGTGCCAGCAGTGGACTAGGCGGTAACTACGAGCAGTACTTC
clone size: NA; J gene: TRBJ1-4; D gene: TRBD1; V gene: TRBV7-9; CDR3 protein: CASSSLQGGYEKLFF; CDR3 DNA: TGTGCCAGCAGCTCATTACAGGGGGGATATGAAAAACTGTTTTTT
clone size: NA; J gene: TRBJ2-3; D gene: TRBD2; V gene: TRBV28; CDR3 protein: CASSVRLAGEGADTQYF; CDR3 DNA: TGTGCCAGCAGTGTCCGACTAGCGGGAGAGGGCGCAGATACGCAGTATTTT
clone size: NA; J gene: TRBJ2-3; D gene: NA; V gene: TRBV7-9; CDR3 protein: CASSLAADTQYF; CDR3 DNA: TGTGCCAGCAGCTTAGCGGCTGATACGCAGTATTTT
clone size: NA; J gene: TRBJ2-2; D gene: TRBD2; V gene: TRBV15; CDR3 protein: CATSRKAGGEGAGELFF; CDR3 DNA: TGTGCCACCAGCAGAAAAGCGGGGGGCGAAGGAGCCGGGGAGCTGTTTTTT
clone size: NA; J gene: TRBJ1-6; D gene: NA; V gene: TRBV7-9; CDR3 protein: CASSPTGNSPLHF; CDR3 DNA: TGTGCCAGCAGCCCCACAGGGAATTCACCCCTCCACTTT
clone size: NA; J gene: TRBJ1-5; D gene: NA; V gene: TRBV29-1; CDR3 protein: CSVAVTADQPQHF; CDR3 DNA: TGCAGCGTTGCCGTGACAGCTGATCAGCCCCAGCATTTT
clone size: NA; J gene: TRBJ1-4; D gene: NA; V gene: TRBV2; CDR3 protein: CASSRDANEKLFF; CDR3 DNA: TGTGCCAGCAGCAGGGATGCTAATGAAAAACTGTTTTTT
clone size: NA; J gene: TRBJ2-3; D gene: NA; V gene: TRBV30; CDR3 protein: CAWSVSSDTQYF; CDR3 DNA: TGTGCCTGGAGTGTTTCCTCCGATACGCAGTATTTT
clone size: NA; J gene: TRBJ2-5; D gene: NA; V gene: TRBV28; CDR3 protein: CASSSAGGRQETQYF; CDR3 DNA: TGTGCCAGCAGTTCCGCGGGCGGGCGGCAAGAGACCCAGTACTTC
clone size: NA; J gene: TRBJ1-5; D gene: NA; V gene: TRBV6-1; CDR3 protein: CASKEWSNSNQPQHF; CDR3 DNA: TGTGCCAGCAAGGAGTGGAGCAATAGCAATCAGCCCCAGCATTTT
clone size: few; J gene: TRBJ2-1; D gene: TRBD2; V gene: TRBV7-2; CDR3 protein: CASSLARTSFNEQFF; CDR3 DNA: TGTGCCAGCAGCTTAGCCCGGACTAGCTTCAATGAGCAGTTCTTC
clone size: NA; J gene: TRBJ2-2; D gene: NA; V gene: TRBV27; CDR3 protein: CASSSRQVLNTGELFF; CDR3 DNA: TGTGCCAGCAGTTCCCGACAGGTCCTCAACACCGGGGAGCTGTTTTTT
clone size: NA; J gene: TRBJ1-1; D gene: NA; V gene: TRBV5-1; CDR3 protein: CASSPGYTRDTEAFF; CDR3 DNA: TGCGCCAGCAGCCCGGGATATACCCGAGACACTGAAGCTTTCTTT
clone size: NA; J gene: TRBJ1-5; D gene: NA; V gene: TRBV6-5; CDR3 protein: CASSPAGLGNQPQHF; CDR3 DNA: TGTGCCAGCAGCCCTGCGGGTCTAGGCAATCAGCCCCAGCATTTT
clone size: NA; J gene: TRBJ1-1; D gene: NA; V gene: TRBV6-1; CDR3 protein: CASSDLYEAFF; CDR3 DNA: TGTGCCAGCAGTGACCTGTATGAAGCTTTCTTT
clone size: NA; J gene: TRBJ2-6; D gene: NA; V gene: TRBV7-8; CDR3 protein: CASSEGVSGANVLTF; CDR3 DNA: TGTGCCAGCAGCGAAGGAGTATCTGGGGCCAACGTCCTGACTTTC
clone size: NA; J gene: TRBJ2-7; D gene: NA; V gene: TRBV7-6; CDR3 protein: CASSLVTGSYEQYF; CDR3 DNA: TGTGCCAGCAGCTTAGTTACAGGTTCCTACGAGCAGTACTTC
clone size: NA; J gene: TRBJ2-1; D gene: TRBD2; V gene: TRBV9; CDR3 protein: CASSPVYTSGMKGEQFF; CDR3 DNA: TGTGCCAGCAGCCCCGTCTATACTAGCGGGATGAAAGGTGAGCAGTTCTTC
clone size: NA; J gene: TRBJ2-3; D gene: NA; V gene: TRBV9; CDR3 protein: CASSVVGTHSGFSTDTQYF; CDR3 DNA: TGTGCCAGCAGCGTAGTAGGTACTCATAGCGGATTTAGCACAGATACGCAGTATTTT
clone size: few; J gene: TRBJ2-7; D gene: NA; V gene: TRBV5-1; CDR3 protein: CASSFDRQVYEQYF; CDR3 DNA: TGCGCCAGCAGCTTTGATCGACAGGTATACGAGCAGTACTTC
clone size: NA; J gene: TRBJ2-1; D gene: TRBD2; V gene: TRBV11-3; CDR3 protein: CASSLVSLAALRNEQFF; CDR3 DNA: TGTGCCAGCAGCTTAGTGTCACTAGCGGCCCTTCGTAATGAGCAGTTCTTC
clone size: NA; J gene: TRBJ2-5; D gene: NA; V gene: TRBV13; CDR3 protein: CASSSRTHQETQYF; CDR3 DNA: TGTGCCAGCAGCTCCCGGACACACCAAGAGACCCAGTACTTC
clone size: NA; J gene: TRBJ2-3; D gene: NA; V gene: TRBV9; CDR3 protein: CASSGTYTDTQYF; CDR3 DNA: TGTGCCAGCAGCGGGACTTATACAGATACGCAGTATTTT
clone size: few; J gene: TRBJ2-7; D gene: TRBD2; V gene: TRBV25-1; CDR3 protein: CASSCQREACEQYF; CDR3 DNA: TGTGCCAGCAGTTGCCAGCGGGAGGCCTGCGAGCAGTACTTC
clone size: once; J gene: TRBJ1-2; D gene: TRBD1; V gene: TRBV5-4; CDR3 protein: CASSLQTGLDYGYTF; CDR3 DNA: TGTGCCAGCAGCTTGCAGACAGGGTTAGACTATGGCTACACCTTC
clone size: NA; J gene: TRBJ2-7; D gene: NA; V gene: TRBV10-3; CDR3 protein: CAISESYLAALNYEQYF; CDR3 DNA: TGTGCCATCAGTGAGTCGTACTTAGCGGCATTGAACTACGAGCAGTACTTC
clone size: few; J gene: TRBJ1-1; D gene: NA; V gene: TRBV4-1; CDR3 protein: CASSQVQGLNTEAFF; CDR3 DNA: TGCGCCAGCAGCCAAGTACAGGGATTGAACACTGAAGCTTTCTTT
clone size: NA; J gene: TRBJ1-6; D gene: NA; V gene: TRBV28; CDR3 protein: CASSLNPENSPLHF; CDR3 DNA: TGTGCCAGCAGTTTAAATCCCGAGAATTCACCCCTCCACTTT
clone size: NA; J gene: TRBJ2-7; D gene: TRBD1; V gene: TRBV7-9; CDR3 protein: CSSSSWTGEQYF; CDR3 DNA: TGTTCCAGCAGCTCCTGGACAGGCGAGCAGTACTTC
clone size: NA; J gene: TRBJ1-5; D gene: TRBD1; V gene: TRBV2; CDR3 protein: CASSGGQGREQPQHF; CDR3 DNA: TGTGCCAGCAGTGGGGGACAGGGGAGAGAGCAGCCCCAGCATTTT